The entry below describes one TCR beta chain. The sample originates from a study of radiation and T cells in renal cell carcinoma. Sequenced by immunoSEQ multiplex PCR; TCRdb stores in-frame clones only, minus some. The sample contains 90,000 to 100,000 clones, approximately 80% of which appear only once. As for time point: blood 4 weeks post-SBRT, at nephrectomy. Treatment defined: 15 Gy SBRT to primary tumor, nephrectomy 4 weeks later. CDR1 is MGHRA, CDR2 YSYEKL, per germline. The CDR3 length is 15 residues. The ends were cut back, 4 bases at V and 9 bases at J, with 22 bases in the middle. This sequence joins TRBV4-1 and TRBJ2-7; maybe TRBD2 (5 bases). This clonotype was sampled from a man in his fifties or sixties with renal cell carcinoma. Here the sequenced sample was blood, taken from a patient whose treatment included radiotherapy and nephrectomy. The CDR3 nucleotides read TGCGCCAGCAGCCCTCCGACCGGTCGGGGTTTAGGGCAGTACTTC. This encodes CASSPPTGRGLGQYF.